Below are 21 T cell receptor beta chains sequenced from a single sample in a study of T cell clonality in common variable immunodeficiency. Profiled with immunoSEQ multiplex PCR; TCRdb holds only in-frame clones, not every one. The sample yields about 52,000 clones, without any singletons. Material for sequencing was peripheral blood mononuclear cells. The receptors originated from a person aged 18 to 70 in good health.

This clone has ten or more counts. The CDR3 end falls 3 residues outside the read, so it is completed with the germline J gene. The V gene is TRBV5-1, the J gene TRBJ2-3; 13 nucleotides agree with TRBD2. J lost 5 bases, V lost 4 bases, and 10 bases had no gene match. This CDR3 is 17 amino acids long. The V gene's germline CDR1 is SGHRS and CDR2 YFSETQ. The CDR3: CASSQERGLAGQDTQYF. CDR3 bases read: TGCGCCAGCAGCCAAGAACGGGGACTAGCGGGGCAAGATACG. The complete variable domain, with remaining parts taken from reference TRBV5-1 and TRBJ2-3, reads KAGVTQTPRYLIKTRGQQVTLSCSPISGHRSVSWYQQTPGQGLQFLFEYFSETQRNKGNFPGRFSGRQFSNSRSEMNVSTLELGDSALYLCASSQERGLAGQDTQYFGPGTRLTVL.

In its sample, this clone was seen many times. The junction departs from germline at one end; a sequencing error may be responsible. From the germline J gene comes the end of the CDR3, since the read stops 3 residues before it. V is TRBV30 and J is TRBJ2-1, with D possibly called TRBD1 or TRBD2 (6 bases each). This CDR3 comprises 14 residues. CDR1 GTSNPN and CDR2 SVGIG come from the germline V gene (reference sequence). The CDR3 DNA, read in part, is TGTACCTGGAGGGGGTCCCGGGACTTTAATGAG. This codes for CTWRGSRDFNE. The complete CDR3 protein is CTWRGSRDFNEQFF. The whole variable domain, filled in from reference TRBV30 and TRBJ2-1, reads SQTIHQWPATLVQPVGSPLSLECTVEGTSNPNLYWYRQAAGRGLQLLFYSVGIGQISSEVPQNLSASRPQDRQFILSSKKLLLSDSGFYLCTWRGSRDFNEQFFGPGTRLTVL.

This clone was counted many times. The read gets to within 3 residues of the CDR3 end, and the germline J gene fills in the rest. The V and J genes are TRBV5-1 and TRBJ1-1; 8 bases line up with TRBD1. Trimming took 4 bases from V and 2 from J; bases not matched to a gene: 7. Germline V gene lookup returns CDR1 SGHRS and CDR2 YFSETQ. CDR3 length: 15 amino acids. The CDR3 bases that were read are TGCGCCAGCAGCGTAACAGACAGGGGCAACACTGAA. It yields the protein CASSVTDRGNTE. The full CDR3 sequence reads CASSVTDRGNTEAFF. The full variable domain, rest sourced from reference TRBV5-1 and TRBJ1-1, is KAGVTQTPRYLIKTRGQQVTLSCSPISGHRSVSWYQQTPGQGLQFLFEYFSETQRNKGNFPGRFSGRQFSNSRSEMNVSTLELGDSALYLCASSVTDRGNTEAFFGQGTRLTVV.

With regard to this clone: With the read ending 3 residues before the CDR3 end, the germline J gene is used to fill in that end. The chain recombines TRBV7-3 with TRBJ1-4, with a weak D call TRBD1 (6 bases). The CDR3 length is 15 residues. Germline V gene data show CDR1 as SGHTA and CDR2 as FQGTGA. Here the CDR3 reads CASSLNGGSGSPLFF. The sequenced CDR3 bases are TGTGCCAGCAGCTTAAATGGGGGCTCTGGTTCACCA.

This clone has only a few counts. Read coverage stops 3 residues before the CDR3 terminus; the germline J gene supplies the remainder. The V gene is TRBV7-9, the J gene TRBJ2-5; D possibly uses TRBD1 or TRBD2 (6 bases each). The CDR3 is made up of 12 amino acids. V lost 7 bases and J lost 3, with 9 bases in between. Germline CDR1 is SEHNR and CDR2 is FQNEAQ (reference sequence). The CDR3 DNA, read in part, is TGTGCCAGCACGGAGGGGGAAGAGACC. The encoded protein is CASTEGEET. The whole CDR3 protein reads CASTEGEETQYF.

This clone was counted at least ten times. The observed sequence ends 3 residues before the CDR3 terminus, with the missing tail filled in from the germline J gene. The V and J genes are TRBV5-1 and TRBJ1-1, with TRBD1 matching 7 bases. CDR1 and CDR2 from the germline V gene are SGHRS and YFSETQ. The CDR3 spans 12 residues. The covered CDR3 bases are TGCTTGGAGGGGGCGGGGAGCACTGAA. Its translation: CLEGAGSTE. The entire CDR3 protein reads CLEGAGSTEAFF. Using reference TRBV5-1 and TRBJ1-1 for the parts outside the CDR3, the full variable domain is KAGVTQTPRYLIKTRGQQVTLSCSPISGHRSVSWYQQTPGQGLQFLFEYFSETQRNKGNFPGRFSGRQFSNSRSEMNVSTLELGDSALYLCLEGAGSTEAFFGQGTRLTVV.

This clone was seen many times. The CDR3 extends 3 residues past the end of the read, so its final part is completed from the germline J gene. This chain joins TRBV2 and TRBJ1-2, with unresolved D. The CDR3 sequence is 12 residues long. Germline values: CDR1 SNHLY, CDR2 FYNNEI. CDR3 DNA (partial): TGTGCCAGCAGTGTTGAAACAGATACC. This translates into CASSVETDT. The full CDR3 protein reads CASSVETDTYTF.

In its sample, this clone was seen many times. The CDR3 end falls 3 residues outside the read, so it is completed with the germline J gene. J is TRBJ2-1 and V is TRBV20-1; 8 bases match TRBD1. V lost 3 bases and J lost 1; bases outside the gene matches: 5. The germline V gene encodes CDR1 DFQATT and CDR2 SNEGSKA (reference sequence). The length of the CDR3 is 15 residues. The CDR3 DNA, read in part, is TGCAGTGCTAGTATCCGGGACAGGTCCTACAATGAG. Protein product: CSASIRDRSYNE. The complete CDR3 reads CSASIRDRSYNEQFF.

This clone was detected only a few times. At one of its ends the junction is not consistent with the germline gene, which may arise from a read error. The sequence runs out 3 residues before the end of the CDR3; the remainder is reconstructed from the germline J gene. The chain combines TRBV6-1 with TRBJ1-2; D is uncertain. Germline assignment: CDR1 MNHNS and CDR2 SASEGT. The CDR3 has 15 residues. Incomplete CDR3 DNA: TGTGCCAACAGTGAAAGAGGTGTTGCACCCTATGGC. Its translation: CANSERGVAPYG. The complete CDR3 protein is CANSERGVAPYGYTF.

This clone was observed a few times. The read comes to an end 3 residues before the CDR3 does, leaving the germline J gene to fill in the end. V and J are TRBV20-1 and TRBJ1-1; maybe TRBD1 (5 bases). The CDR3 length is 15 residues. The germline CDR1 and CDR2 sequences are DFQATT and SNEGSKA (reference sequence). Trimming removed 0 bases from V and 1 base from J, with 12 bases in between. The part of the CDR3 DNA that was read is TGCAGTGCTAGAGATTTAGGACACCGGAACACTGAA. It specifies CSARDLGHRNTE. The whole CDR3 reads CSARDLGHRNTEAFF.

Note on this clone: The read is 3 residues too short to cover the CDR3 end, so that end is filled in from the germline J gene. The chain has TRBV30 and TRBJ1-2; D may be TRBD1 (6 bases). The germline gives CDR1 GTSNPN, CDR2 SVGIG (reference sequence). The CDR3 consists of 12 residues. CDR3 region: CAWSRRGDTYTF. The covered CDR3 bases are TGTGCCTGGAGTCGCAGGGGAGATACC.

This clone was seen at least ten times. Read coverage stops 3 residues before the CDR3 terminus; the germline J gene supplies the remainder. This sequence joins TRBV19 and TRBJ1-4; D uncertain. Trimming shortened V by 3 bases and J by 7 bases, and 12 bases separated the two germline ends. CDR1 is LNHDA, CDR2 SQIVND, per germline (reference sequence). This CDR3 has 14 residues. The sequenced part of the CDR3 DNA is TGTGCCAGTAGTATTCGAGGGTTGGGTGAAAAA. This gives the protein CASSIRGLGEK. The full CDR3 protein is CASSIRGLGEKLFF.

This clone was recorded a few times. The read gets to within 3 residues of the CDR3 end, and the germline J gene fills in the rest. This chain uses TRBV10-3 with TRBJ2-5, with 7 bases fitting TRBD1. The trim removed 2 bases at V and 1 base at J, leaving 4 bases unmatched. Germline V gives CDR1 ENHRY, CDR2 SYGVKD. The CDR3 runs to 15 residues. The part of the CDR3 DNA that was read is TGTGCCATCAGTGAGGGACAGGCTTCCCAAGAGACC. This sequence encodes CAISEGQASQET. The whole CDR3 protein reads CAISEGQASQETQYF.

This clone showed up many times. The read terminates 3 residues ahead of where the CDR3 ends, so the germline J gene completes it. The chain has TRBV19 and TRBJ1-1; D not resolved. Trimming left V 1 base short and J 4 bases short, with 4 bases between. Germline V gene lookup returns CDR1 LNHDA and CDR2 SQIVND (reference sequence). There are 12 residues in the CDR3. The CDR3 protein is CASSIGLTEAFF. CDR3 bases read: TGTGCCAGTAGTATAGGGCTCACTGAA. The variable domain in full, completed from reference TRBV19 and TRBJ1-1, reads DGGITQSPKYLFRKEGQNVTLSCEQNLNHDAMYWYRQDPGQGLRLIYYSQIVNDFQKGDIAEGYSVSREKKESFPLTVTSAQKNPTAFYLCASSIGLTEAFFGQGTRLTVV.

This clone occurred many times. CDR3 bases read: TGTGCCAGCAGCCAAAATACAGGCACCTACGAG. Translation gives CASSQNTGTYE. The full CDR3 reads CASSQNTGTYEQYF. The rearrangement joins TRBV3-1 (or the pseudogene TRBV3-2) to TRBJ2-7, with D possibly being TRBD1 (5 bases). Coverage ceases 3 residues before the CDR3 finishes, and the germline J gene fills in the end. The CDR3 runs to 14 residues. The germline V gene encodes CDR1 LGHDT and CDR2 YNNKEL (reference sequence). The ends were cut back, 2 bases at V and 2 bases at J, with 10 bases in the middle.

This clone was recorded many times. The read terminates 3 residues before the CDR3 end, so the remaining end is supplied by the germline J gene. The rearrangement joins TRBV30 to TRBJ2-7; 10 nucleotides match TRBD2. Germline V gene lookup returns CDR1 GTSNPN and CDR2 SVGIG (reference sequence). The CDR3 spans 13 residues. Trimming cost V 4 bases and J 6 bases; bases outside gene matches: 6. Partial CDR3 DNA: TGTGCCTGGAATGAGGGACTAGCGTTCGAG. Encoded protein: CAWNEGLAFE. The whole CDR3 reads CAWNEGLAFEQYF.

At least ten counts were recorded for this clone. The read terminates 3 residues before the CDR3 end, so the remaining end is supplied by the germline J gene. The rearrangement links TRBV9 to TRBJ2-1; 9 bases agree with TRBD1. V lost 3 bases and J lost 7; bases outside the gene matches: 11. The CDR3 sequence is 16 residues long. Germline CDR1 reads SGDLS; CDR2 reads YYNGEE. This CDR3 is CASSEAGTGWWNEQFF. The covered CDR3 bases are TGTGCCAGCAGCGAGGCCGGGACAGGGTGGTGGAATGAG. The variable domain in full, completed from reference TRBV9 and TRBJ2-1, reads DSGVTQTPKHLITATGQRVTLRCSPRSGDLSVYWYQQSLDQGLQFLIQYYNGEERAKGNILERFSAQQFPDLHSELNLSSLELGDSALYFCASSEAGTGWWNEQFFGPGTRLTVL.

This clone has ten or more counts. The CDR3 end is not reached by the read, which stops 3 residues before it; the germline J gene fills it in. The chain recombines TRBV7-2 with TRBJ2-3, with TRBD2 matching over 12 bases. V lost 3 bases and J lost 3; bases outside the gene matches: 1. This CDR3 contains 15 residues. From germline, CDR1 is SGHTA and CDR2 FQGNSA. CDR3 protein: CASSFTSGRTDTQYF. The sequenced part of the CDR3 DNA is TGTGCCAGCAGCTTTACTAGCGGGAGGACAGATACG. Full variable domain (outside the CDR3, taken from reference TRBV7-2 and TRBJ2-3): GAGVSQSPSNKVTEKGKDVELRCDPISGHTALYWYRQSLGQGLEFLIYFQGNSAPDKSGLPSDRFSAERTGGSVSTLTIQRTQQEDSAVYLCASSFTSGRTDTQYFGPGTRLTVL.

This clone was recorded at least ten times. The read finishes 3 residues shy of the CDR3 end, and the germline J gene is used to complete it. V gene TRBV7-2 combines with J gene TRBJ1-2; D perhaps matches TRBD1 (5 bases). Germline loops: CDR1 SGHTA, CDR2 FQGNSA. Between the trimmed V and J ends, which lost 5 bases and 5 bases, there was a span of 12 bases. The CDR3 consists of 13 residues. CDR3 DNA, as far as it was read: TGTGCCAGCAGCCATAAGGAGGGGTATGGC. It encodes CASSHKEGYG. Given in full, the CDR3 is CASSHKEGYGYTF.

Ten or more counts support this clone. The CDR3 goes on 3 residues after the read ends, and that part is filled in from the germline J gene. The gene calls are TRBV18 and TRBJ2-5, with D possibly matching TRBD1 (6 bases). Trimming cost V 3 bases and J 7 bases, with 12 bases left between them. Germline assignment: CDR1 KGHSH and CDR2 LQKENI. This CDR3 spans 13 amino acids. The CDR3 protein is CASSPGASGTQYF. The covered CDR3 bases are TGTGCCAGCTCACCGGGGGCGTCGGGGACC. Filled out from reference TRBV18 and TRBJ2-5, the complete variable domain reads NAGVMQNPRHLVRRRGQEARLRCSPMKGHSHVYWYRQLPEEGLKFMVYLQKENIIDESGMPKERFSAEFPKEGPSILRIQQVVRGDSAAYFCASSPGASGTQYFGPGTRLLVL.

In this sample, this clone turned up many times. The CDR3 is cut off 3 residues early in the read; its end comes from the germline J gene. The chain recombines TRBV5-1 with TRBJ2-2, with 8 bases matching TRBD2. In germline, CDR1 is SGHRS, CDR2 YFSETQ. The trim removed 3 bases at V and 4 bases at J, leaving 8 bases unmatched. This CDR3 has 16 amino acids. The sequenced CDR3 bases are TGCGCCAGCAGCTCGAGCGGGAGTCCAAGCACCGGGGAG. Protein product: CASSSSGSPSTGE. The complete CDR3 reads CASSSSGSPSTGELFF. The whole variable domain, filled in from reference TRBV5-1 and TRBJ2-2, reads KAGVTQTPRYLIKTRGQQVTLSCSPISGHRSVSWYQQTPGQGLQFLFEYFSETQRNKGNFPGRFSGRQFSNSRSEMNVSTLELGDSALYLCASSSSGSPSTGELFFGEGSRLTVL.